Presented here are 4 T cell receptor beta chains from one specimen sequenced in a study of blood T cell repertoires in COVID-19. Sequencing used immunoSEQ multiplex PCR; TCRdb keeps in-frame clones, though not all of them. The sample consists of fewer than 250,000 clones, approximately 82% of them appearing once. The sample consisted of peripheral blood. All receptors derive from a woman between 65 and 79 years old with active or convalescent COVID-19.

This clone was observed a few times. V and J are TRBV9 and TRBJ1-2; 10 positions agree with TRBD1. The V and J ends lost 4 bases and 8 bases, in that order; junction bases with no gene match: 11. CDR3 size: 15 residues. Germline CDR1 SGDLS, CDR2 YYNGEE. The DNA for the CDR3 is TGTGCCAGCAGCCCATTGACAGGGGGCTGGCCCGGCTACACCTTC. Translating it yields CASSPLTGGWPGYTF.

The chain is built from TRBV2 and TRBJ2-2; D gene ambiguous. V was pared by 5 bases and J by 1 base, with 14 bases between. From germline, CDR1 is SNHLY and CDR2 FYNNEI. This CDR3 is 16 amino acids long. CDR3 nucleotides: TGTGCCAGCAGTCGCACAGTCCTCGGGAACACCGGGGAGCTGTTTTTT. Translation: CASSRTVLGNTGELFF.

This chain connects TRBV3-1 (or the pseudogene TRBV3-2) to TRBJ1-2, with 8 positions matching TRBD1. The trim removed 0 bases at V and 8 bases at J, leaving 5 bases unmatched. In germline, CDR1 is LGHDT, CDR2 YNNKEL (reference sequence). The CDR3 consists of 14 residues. CDR3 loop: CASSQEDRAGGYTF. In nucleotides, the CDR3 is TGTGCCAGCAGCCAAGAGGACAGGGCCGGCGGCTACACCTTC.

This chain uses TRBV9 with TRBJ1-2; D uncertain. The CDR3 length is 12 residues. CDR1 is SGDLS and CDR2 is YYNGEE in the germline V gene. Trimming stripped 3 bases from V and 4 bases from J, with 7 bases between. The CDR3: CASSGRRYGYTF. The CDR3 DNA follows: TGTGCCAGCAGCGGTCGTCGCTATGGCTACACCTTC.